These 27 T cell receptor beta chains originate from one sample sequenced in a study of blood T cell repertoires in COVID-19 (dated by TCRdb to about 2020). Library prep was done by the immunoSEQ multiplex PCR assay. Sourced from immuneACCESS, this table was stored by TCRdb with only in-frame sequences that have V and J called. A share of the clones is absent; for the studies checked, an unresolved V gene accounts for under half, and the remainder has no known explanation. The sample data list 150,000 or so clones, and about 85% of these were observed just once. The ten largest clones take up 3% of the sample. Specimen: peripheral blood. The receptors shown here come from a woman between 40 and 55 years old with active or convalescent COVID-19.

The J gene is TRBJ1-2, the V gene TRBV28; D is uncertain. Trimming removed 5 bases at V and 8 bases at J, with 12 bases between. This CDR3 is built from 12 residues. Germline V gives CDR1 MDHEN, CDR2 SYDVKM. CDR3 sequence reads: CASSPRARGYTF. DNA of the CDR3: TGTGCCAGCAGTCCCCGCGCTCGAGGCTACACCTTC.

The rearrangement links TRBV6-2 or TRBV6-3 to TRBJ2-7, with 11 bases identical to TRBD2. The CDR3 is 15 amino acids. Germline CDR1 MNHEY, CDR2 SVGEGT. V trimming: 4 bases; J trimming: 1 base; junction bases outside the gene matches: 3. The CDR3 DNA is TGTGCCAGCAGTTGGGGGACTAGCGGTTCCTACGAGCAGTACTTC. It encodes CASSWGTSGSYEQYF.

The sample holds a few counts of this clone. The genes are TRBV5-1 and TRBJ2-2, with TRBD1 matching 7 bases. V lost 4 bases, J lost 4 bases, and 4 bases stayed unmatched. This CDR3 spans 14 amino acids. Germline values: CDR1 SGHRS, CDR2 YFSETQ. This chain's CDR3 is CASSAGTVTGELFF. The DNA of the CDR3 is TGCGCCAGCAGCGCCGGGACAGTCACCGGGGAGCTGTTTTTT.

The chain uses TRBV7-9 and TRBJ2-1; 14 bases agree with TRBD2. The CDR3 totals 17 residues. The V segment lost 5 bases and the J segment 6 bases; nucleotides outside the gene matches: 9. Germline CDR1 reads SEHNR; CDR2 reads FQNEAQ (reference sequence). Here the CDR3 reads CASSALGTSGSFNEQFF. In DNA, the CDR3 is TGTGCCAGCAGCGCTCTCGGGACTAGCGGGAGCTTCAATGAGCAGTTCTTC. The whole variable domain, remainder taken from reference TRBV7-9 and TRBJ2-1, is DTGVSQNPRHKITKRGQNVTFRCDPISEHNRLYWYRQTLGQGPEFLTYFQNEAQLEKSRLLSDRFSAERPKGSFSTLEIQRTEQGDSAMYLCASSALGTSGSFNEQFFGPGTRLTVL.

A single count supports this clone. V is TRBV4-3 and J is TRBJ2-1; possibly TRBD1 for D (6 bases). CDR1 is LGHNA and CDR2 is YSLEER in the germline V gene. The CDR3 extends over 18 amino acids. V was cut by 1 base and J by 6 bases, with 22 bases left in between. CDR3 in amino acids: CASSQVRLGRPGANEQFF. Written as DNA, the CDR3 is TGCGCCAGCAGCCAAGTCCGCCTAGGGCGGCCAGGGGCCAATGAGCAGTTCTTC.

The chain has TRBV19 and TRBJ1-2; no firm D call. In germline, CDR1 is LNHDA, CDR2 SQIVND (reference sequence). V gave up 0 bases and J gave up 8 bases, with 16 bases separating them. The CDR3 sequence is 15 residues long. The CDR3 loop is CASSIDRGLKNGYTF. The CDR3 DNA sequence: TGTGCCAGTAGTATAGATCGCGGACTAAAAAACGGCTACACCTTC. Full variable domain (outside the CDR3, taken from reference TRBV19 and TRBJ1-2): DGGITQSPKYLFRKEGQNVTLSCEQNLNHDAMYWYRQDPGQGLRLIYYSQIVNDFQKGDIAEGYSVSREKKESFPLTVTSAQKNPTAFYLCASSIDRGLKNGYTFGSGTRLTVV.

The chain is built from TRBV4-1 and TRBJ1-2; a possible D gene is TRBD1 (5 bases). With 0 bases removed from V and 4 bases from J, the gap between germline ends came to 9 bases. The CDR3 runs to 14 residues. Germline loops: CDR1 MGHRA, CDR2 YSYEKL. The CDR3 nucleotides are TGCGCCAGCAGCCAAGACTACAGGTCCTATGGCTACACCTTC. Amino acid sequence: CASSQDYRSYGYTF.

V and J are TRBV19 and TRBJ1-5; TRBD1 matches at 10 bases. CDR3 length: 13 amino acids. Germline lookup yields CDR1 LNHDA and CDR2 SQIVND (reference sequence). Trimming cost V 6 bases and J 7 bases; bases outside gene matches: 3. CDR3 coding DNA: TGTGCCAGTAGGGGACAGGGGAAACAGCCCCAGCATTTT. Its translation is CASRGQGKQPQHF.

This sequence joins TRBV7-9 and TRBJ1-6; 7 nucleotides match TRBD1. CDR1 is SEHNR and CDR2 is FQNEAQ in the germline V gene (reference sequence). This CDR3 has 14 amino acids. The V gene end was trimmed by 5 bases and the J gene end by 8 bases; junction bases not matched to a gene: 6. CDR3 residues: CASSPGGQYSPLHF. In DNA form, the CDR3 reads TGTGCCAGCAGCCCAGGGGGACAGTATTCACCCCTCCACTTT.

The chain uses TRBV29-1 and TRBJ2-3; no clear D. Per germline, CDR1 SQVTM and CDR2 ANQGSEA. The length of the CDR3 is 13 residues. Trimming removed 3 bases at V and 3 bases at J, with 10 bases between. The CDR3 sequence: CSVDPANTDTQYF. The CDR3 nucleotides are TGCAGCGTTGATCCAGCGAATACAGATACGCAGTATTTT.

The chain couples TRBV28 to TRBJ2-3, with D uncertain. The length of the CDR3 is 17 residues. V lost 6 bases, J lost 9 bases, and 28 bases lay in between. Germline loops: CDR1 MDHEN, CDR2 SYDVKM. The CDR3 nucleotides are TGTGCCAGCAGGTCGGCCGGCGGAGTAGCCCCCCCATGGACGCAGTATTTT. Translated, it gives CASRSAGGVAPPWTQYF.

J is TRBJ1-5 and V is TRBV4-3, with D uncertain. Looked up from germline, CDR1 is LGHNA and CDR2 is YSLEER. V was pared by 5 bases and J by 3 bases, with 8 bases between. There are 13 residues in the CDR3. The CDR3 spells CASSIWLNQPQHF. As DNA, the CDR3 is TGCGCCAGCAGCATATGGCTCAATCAGCCCCAGCATTTT.

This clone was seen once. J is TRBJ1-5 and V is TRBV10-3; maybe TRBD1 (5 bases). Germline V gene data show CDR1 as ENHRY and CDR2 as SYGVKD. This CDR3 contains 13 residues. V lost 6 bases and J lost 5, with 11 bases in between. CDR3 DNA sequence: TGTGCCATCAGCGCAGGGTTTGATCAGCCCCAGCATTTT. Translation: CAISAGFDQPQHF.

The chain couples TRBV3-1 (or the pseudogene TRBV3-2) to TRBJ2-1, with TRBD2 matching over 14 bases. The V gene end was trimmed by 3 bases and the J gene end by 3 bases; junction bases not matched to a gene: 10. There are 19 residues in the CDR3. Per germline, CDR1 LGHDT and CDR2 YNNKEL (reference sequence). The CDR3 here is CASSHRPGTSGGDYNEQFF. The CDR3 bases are TGTGCCAGCAGCCACCGACCCGGGACTAGCGGGGGAGACTACAATGAGCAGTTCTTC.

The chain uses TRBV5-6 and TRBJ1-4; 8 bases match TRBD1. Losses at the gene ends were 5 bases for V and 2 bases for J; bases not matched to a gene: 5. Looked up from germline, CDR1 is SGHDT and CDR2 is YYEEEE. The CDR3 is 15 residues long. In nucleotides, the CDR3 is TGTGCCAGCAGTTCCCGGGACAGGACTAATGAAAAACTGTTTTTT. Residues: CASSSRDRTNEKLFF. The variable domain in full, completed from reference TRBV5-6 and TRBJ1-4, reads DAGVTQSPTHLIKTRGQQVTLRCSPKSGHDTVSWYQQALGQGPQFIFQYYEEEERQRGNFPDRFSGHQFPNYSSELNVNALLLGDSALYLCASSSRDRTNEKLFFGSGTQLSVL.

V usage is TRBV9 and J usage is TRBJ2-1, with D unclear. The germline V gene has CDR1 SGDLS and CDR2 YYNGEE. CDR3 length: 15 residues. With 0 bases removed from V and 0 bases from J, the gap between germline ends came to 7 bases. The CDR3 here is CASSVAPSSYNEQFF. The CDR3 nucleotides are TGTGCCAGCAGCGTAGCTCCCAGCTCCTACAATGAGCAGTTCTTC.

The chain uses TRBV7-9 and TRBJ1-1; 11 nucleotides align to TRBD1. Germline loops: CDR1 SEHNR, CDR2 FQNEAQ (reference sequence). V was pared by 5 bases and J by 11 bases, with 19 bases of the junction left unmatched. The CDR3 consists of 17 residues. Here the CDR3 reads CASSPGRTGGPDNLAFF. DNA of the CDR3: TGTGCCAGCAGCCCGGGACGGACAGGGGGCCCGGACAATCTCGCTTTCTTT.

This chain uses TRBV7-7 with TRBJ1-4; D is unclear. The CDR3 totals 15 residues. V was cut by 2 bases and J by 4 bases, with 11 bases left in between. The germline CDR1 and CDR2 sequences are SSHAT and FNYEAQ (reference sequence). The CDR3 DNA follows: TGTGCCAGCAGCTTAAGCCGGCAGGTTAATGAAAAACTGTTTTTT. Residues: CASSLSRQVNEKLFF.

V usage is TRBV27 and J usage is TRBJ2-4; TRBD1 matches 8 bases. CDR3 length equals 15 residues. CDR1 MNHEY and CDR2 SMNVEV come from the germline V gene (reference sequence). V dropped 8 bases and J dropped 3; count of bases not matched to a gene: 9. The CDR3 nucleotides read TGTGCCAGCGGAGACAGGGGCCTAGGCAAAAACATTCAGTACTTC. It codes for CASGDRGLGKNIQYF.

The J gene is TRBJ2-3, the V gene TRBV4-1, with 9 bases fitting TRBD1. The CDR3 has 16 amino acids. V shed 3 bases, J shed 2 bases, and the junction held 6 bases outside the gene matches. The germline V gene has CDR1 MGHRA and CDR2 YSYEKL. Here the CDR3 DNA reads TGCGCCAGCAGCCAGTCAGGACAGGGGTTCACAGATACGCAGTATTTT. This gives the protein CASSQSGQGFTDTQYF.

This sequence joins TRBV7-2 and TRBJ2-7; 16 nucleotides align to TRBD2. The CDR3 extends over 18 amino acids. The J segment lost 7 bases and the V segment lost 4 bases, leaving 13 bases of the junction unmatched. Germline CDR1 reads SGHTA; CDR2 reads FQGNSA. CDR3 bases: TGTGCCAGCAGCTCCCGGGGCGGGACTAGCGGGGGGGCCGGAGAGCAGTACTTC. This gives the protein CASSSRGGTSGGAGEQYF.

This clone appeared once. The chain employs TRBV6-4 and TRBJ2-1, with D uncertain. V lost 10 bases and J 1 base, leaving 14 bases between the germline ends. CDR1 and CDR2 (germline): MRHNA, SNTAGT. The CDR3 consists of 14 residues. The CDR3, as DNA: TGTGCCACGAGAGGCTCCGGTTCCTACAATGAGCAGTTCTTC. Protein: CATRGSGSYNEQFF.

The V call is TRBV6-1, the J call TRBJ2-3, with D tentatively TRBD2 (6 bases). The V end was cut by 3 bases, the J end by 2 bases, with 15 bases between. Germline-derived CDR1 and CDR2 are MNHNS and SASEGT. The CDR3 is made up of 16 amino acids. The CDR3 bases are TGTGCCAGCAGTGACCCCACGGGACTCTCCACAGATACGCAGTATTTT. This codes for CASSDPTGLSTDTQYF.

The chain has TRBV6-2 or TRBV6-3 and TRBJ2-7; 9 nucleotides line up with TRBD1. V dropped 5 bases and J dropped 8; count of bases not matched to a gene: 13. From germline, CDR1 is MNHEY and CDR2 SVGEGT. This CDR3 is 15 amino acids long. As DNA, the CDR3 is TGTGCCAGCAGTACTCCCGGGACAGGGACTCCCAAGCAGTACTTC. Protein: CASSTPGTGTPKQYF.

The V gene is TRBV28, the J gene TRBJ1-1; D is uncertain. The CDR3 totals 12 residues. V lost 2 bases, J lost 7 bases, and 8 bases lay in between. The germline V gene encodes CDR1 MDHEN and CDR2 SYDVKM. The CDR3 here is CASSLAALEAFF. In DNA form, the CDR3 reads TGTGCCAGCAGTTTAGCCGCACTTGAAGCTTTCTTT. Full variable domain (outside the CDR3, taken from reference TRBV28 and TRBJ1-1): DVKVTQSSRYLVKRTGEKVFLECVQDMDHENMFWYRQDPGLGLRLIYFSYDVKMKEKGDIPEGYSVSREKKERFSLILESASTNQTSMYLCASSLAALEAFFGQGTRLTVV.

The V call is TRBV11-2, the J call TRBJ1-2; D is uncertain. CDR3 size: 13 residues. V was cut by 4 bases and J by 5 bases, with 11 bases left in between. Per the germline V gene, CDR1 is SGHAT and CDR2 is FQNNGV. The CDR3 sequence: CASSSSPGYGYTF. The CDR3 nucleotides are TGTGCCAGCAGCTCCTCGCCGGGATATGGCTACACCTTC.

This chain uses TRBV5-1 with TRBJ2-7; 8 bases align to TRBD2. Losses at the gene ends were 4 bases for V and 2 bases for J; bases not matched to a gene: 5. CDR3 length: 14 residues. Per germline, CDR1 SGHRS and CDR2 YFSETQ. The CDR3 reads CASSPGGVAYEQYF. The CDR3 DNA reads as TGCGCCAGCAGCCCGGGGGGGGTTGCCTACGAGCAGTACTTC.